One T cell receptor beta chain is described in this entry. Its antigen is not known. The PCR contained 60 Vbeta and 13 Jbeta primers. Only in-frame clones appear in the TCRdb table, and some are missing; sequencing was by immunoSEQ multiplex PCR. The sample lists roughly 70,000 clones, roughly 72% seen once, with 5.5% to 7.5% in the top ten. After removal of 5 bases from V and 6 bases from J, the junction contained 8 bases not matched to a gene. Germline CDR1 MNHNY, CDR2 SVGAGI (reference sequence). The CDR3 runs to 14 residues. This entry comes from a study of cytomegalovirus exposure and HLA in healthy donors. General study findings and limits: There were 150 to 200 TCR beta chains listed as cytomegalovirus-associated.

The V gene is TRBV6-6, the J gene TRBJ2-7; TRBD1 agrees at 9 bases. This sequence was found in a middle-aged man in good health and CMV-seronegative. The sequencing sample was made of PBMCs. The CDR3 protein is CASSRDRVGSEQYF. The CDR3 nucleotides are TGTGCCAGCAGTCGGGACAGGGTCGGTAGCGAGCAGTACTTC.